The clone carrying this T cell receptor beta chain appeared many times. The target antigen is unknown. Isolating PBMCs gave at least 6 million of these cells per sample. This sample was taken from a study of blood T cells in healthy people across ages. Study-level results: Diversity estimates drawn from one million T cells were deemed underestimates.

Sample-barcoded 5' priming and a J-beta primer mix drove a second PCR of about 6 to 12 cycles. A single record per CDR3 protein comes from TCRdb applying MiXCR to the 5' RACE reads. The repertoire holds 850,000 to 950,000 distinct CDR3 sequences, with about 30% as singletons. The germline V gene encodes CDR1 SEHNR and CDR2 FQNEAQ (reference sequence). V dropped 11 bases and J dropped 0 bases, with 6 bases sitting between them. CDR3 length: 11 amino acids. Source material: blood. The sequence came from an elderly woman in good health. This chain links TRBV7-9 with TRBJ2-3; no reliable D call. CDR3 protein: CAGDSTDTQYF. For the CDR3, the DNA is TGTGCCGGAGATAGCACAGATACGCAGTATTTT.